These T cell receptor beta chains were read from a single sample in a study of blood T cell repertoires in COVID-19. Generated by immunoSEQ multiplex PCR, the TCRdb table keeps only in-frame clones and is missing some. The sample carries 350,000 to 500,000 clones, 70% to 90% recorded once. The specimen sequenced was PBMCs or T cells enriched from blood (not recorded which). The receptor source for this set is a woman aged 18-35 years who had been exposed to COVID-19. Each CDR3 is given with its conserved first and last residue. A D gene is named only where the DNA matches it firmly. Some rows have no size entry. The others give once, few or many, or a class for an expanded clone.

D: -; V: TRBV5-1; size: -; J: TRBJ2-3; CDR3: CASSLGPWGGTDTQYF; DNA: TGCGCCAGCAGCTTGGGTCCTTGGGGAGGCACAGATACGCAGTATTTT
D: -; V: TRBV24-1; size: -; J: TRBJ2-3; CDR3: CATIRRVDTQYF; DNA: TGTGCCACCATTCGGAGGGTGGATACGCAGTATTTT
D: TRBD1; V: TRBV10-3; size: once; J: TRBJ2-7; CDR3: CAINPGQGTYEQYF; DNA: TGTGCCATCAATCCCGGACAGGGTACCTACGAGCAGTACTTC
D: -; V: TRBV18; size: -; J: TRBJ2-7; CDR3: CASSPETGLTYEQYF; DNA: TGTGCCAGCTCACCAGAGACAGGCCTAACCTACGAGCAGTACTTC
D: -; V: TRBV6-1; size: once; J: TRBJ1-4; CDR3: CASSGQSLGEKLFF; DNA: TGTGCCAGCAGTGGACAGTCCCTTGGAGAAAAACTGTTTTTT
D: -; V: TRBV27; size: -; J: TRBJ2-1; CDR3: CASSLSSGFEQFF; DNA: TGTGCCAGCAGTTTATCTTCAGGTTTTGAGCAGTTCTTC
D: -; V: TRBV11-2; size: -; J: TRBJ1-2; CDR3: CASSLRDTGNYGYTF; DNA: TGTGCCAGCAGCTTACGGGACACCGGAAACTATGGCTACACCTTC
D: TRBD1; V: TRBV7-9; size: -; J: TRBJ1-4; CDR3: CASSNLPGQGFEKLFF; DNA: TGTGCCAGCAGCAACCTTCCGGGACAGGGGTTTGAAAAACTGTTTTTT
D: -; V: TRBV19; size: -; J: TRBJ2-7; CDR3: CATRAGEPYEQYF; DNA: TGTGCCACCCGGGCAGGGGAACCCTACGAGCAGTACTTC
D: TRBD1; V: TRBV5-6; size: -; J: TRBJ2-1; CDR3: CASSSGQGNEQFF; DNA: TGTGCCAGCAGCTCCGGACAGGGGAATGAGCAGTTCTTC
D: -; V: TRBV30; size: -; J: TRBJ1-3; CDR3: CAWGAVSGNTIYF; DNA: TGTGCCTGGGGGGCAGTCTCTGGAAACACCATATATTTT
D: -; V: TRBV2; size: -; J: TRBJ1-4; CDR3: CASSEDTATNEKLFF; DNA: TGTGCCAGCAGTGAAGACACAGCAACTAATGAAAAACTGTTTTTT
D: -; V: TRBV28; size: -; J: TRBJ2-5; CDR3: CASSFLQETQYF; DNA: TGTGCCAGCAGTTTTCTACAAGAGACCCAGTACTTC
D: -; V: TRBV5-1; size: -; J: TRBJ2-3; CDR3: CASSLSVGDTQYF; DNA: TGCGCCAGCAGCTTGTCGGTCGGAGATACGCAGTATTTT
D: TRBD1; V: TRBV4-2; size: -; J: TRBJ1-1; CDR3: CASSHGTANTEAFF; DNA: TGTGCCAGCAGCCACGGGACAGCCAACACTGAAGCTTTCTTT
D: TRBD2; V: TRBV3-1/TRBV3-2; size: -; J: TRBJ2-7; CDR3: CASSPGLAGAPYEQYF; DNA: TGTGCCAGCAGCCCGGGACTAGCGGGGGCTCCCTACGAGCAGTACTTC
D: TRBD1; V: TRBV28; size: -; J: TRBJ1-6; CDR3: CASCPGTVYYNSPLHF; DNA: TGTGCCAGCTGTCCGGGGACAGTATATTATAATTCACCCCTCCACTTT
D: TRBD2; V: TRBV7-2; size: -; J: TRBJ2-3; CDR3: CASSFGGGTADTQYF; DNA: TGTGCCAGCAGCTTTGGCGGGGGGACGGCAGATACGCAGTATTTT
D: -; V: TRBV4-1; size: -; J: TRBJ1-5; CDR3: CASSRTGEVPQHF; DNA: TGCGCCAGCAGCCGGACGGGGGAAGTACCCCAGCATTTT
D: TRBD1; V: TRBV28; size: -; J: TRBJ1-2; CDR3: CASRNRGGSNYGYTF; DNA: TGTGCCAGCAGAAACAGGGGGGGATCTAACTATGGCTACACCTTC
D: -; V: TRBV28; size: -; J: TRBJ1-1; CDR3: CASSFPGLAFF; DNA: TGTGCCAGCAGTTTTCCGGGGTTAGCTTTCTTT
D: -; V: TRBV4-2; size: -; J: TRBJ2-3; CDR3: CASSVRGTTDTQYF; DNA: TGTGCCAGCAGCGTACGGGGGACCACAGATACGCAGTATTTT
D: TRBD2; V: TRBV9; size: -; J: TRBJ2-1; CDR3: CASSVVGGLAGANEQFF; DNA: TGTGCCAGCAGCGTAGTAGGGGGACTAGCGGGAGCCAATGAGCAGTTCTTC
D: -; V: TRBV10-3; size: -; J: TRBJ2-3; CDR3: CAIRERLTDTQYF; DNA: TGTGCCATCAGAGAAAGACTAACAGATACGCAGTATTTT
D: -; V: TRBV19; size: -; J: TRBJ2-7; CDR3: CASSITAAYEQYF; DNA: TGTGCCAGTAGTATAACAGCTGCCTACGAGCAGTACTTC
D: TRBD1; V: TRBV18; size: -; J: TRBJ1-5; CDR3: CASSPGTGATNQPQHF; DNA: TGTGCCAGCTCACCGGGGACAGGTGCAACCAATCAGCCCCAGCATTTT
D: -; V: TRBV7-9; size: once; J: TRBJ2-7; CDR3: CASSSDRSTPREQYF; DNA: TGTGCCAGCAGCTCCGACAGGTCTACACCGAGAGAGCAGTACTTC
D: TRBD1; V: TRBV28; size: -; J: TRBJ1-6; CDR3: CASRATGVYNSPLHF; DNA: TGTGCCAGCCGGGCTACAGGGGTCTATAATTCACCCCTCCACTTT
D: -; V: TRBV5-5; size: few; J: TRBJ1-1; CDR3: CASSLEWGSAEAFF; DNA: TGTGCCAGCAGCTTGGAATGGGGTAGCGCTGAAGCTTTCTTT
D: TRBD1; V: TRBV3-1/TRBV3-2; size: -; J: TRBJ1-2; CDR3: CASSQGTGHYGYTF; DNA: TGTGCCAGCAGCCAAGGGACAGGCCACTATGGCTACACCTTC
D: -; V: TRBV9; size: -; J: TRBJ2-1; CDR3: CASSEGDNEQFF; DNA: TGTGCCAGCAGCGAAGGGGACAATGAGCAGTTCTTC
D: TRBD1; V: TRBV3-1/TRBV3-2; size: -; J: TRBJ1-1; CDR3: CASSPWTGEAFF; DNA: TGTGCCAGCAGCCCGTGGACAGGGGAAGCTTTCTTT
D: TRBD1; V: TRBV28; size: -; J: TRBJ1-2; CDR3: CASSSGTGLYGYTF; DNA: TGTGCCAGCAGTTCCGGGACAGGGCTCTATGGCTACACCTTC
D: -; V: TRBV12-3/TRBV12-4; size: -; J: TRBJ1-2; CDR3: CASGGNYGYTF; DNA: TGTGCCAGCGGGGGGAACTATGGCTACACCTTC
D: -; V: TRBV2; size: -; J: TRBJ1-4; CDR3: CASRETGSTNEKLFF; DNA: TGTGCCAGCAGGGAAACAGGGTCAACTAATGAAAAACTGTTTTTT
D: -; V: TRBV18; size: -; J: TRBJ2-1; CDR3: CASSPGRVSLNEQFF; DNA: TGTGCCAGCTCACCGGGCAGGGTTAGTTTAAATGAGCAGTTCTTC
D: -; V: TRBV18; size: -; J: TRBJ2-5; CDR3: CASSPVSPSFQETQYF; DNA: TGTGCCAGCTCACCAGTTTCCCCGTCGTTCCAAGAGACCCAGTACTTC
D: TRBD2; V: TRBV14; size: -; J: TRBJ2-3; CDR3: CASSQTGLAGGREYF; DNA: TGTGCCAGCAGCCAAACAGGACTAGCGGGAGGCCGGGAGTATTTT
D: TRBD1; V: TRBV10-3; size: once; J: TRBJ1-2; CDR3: CAISDGVQGVNYGYTF; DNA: TGTGCCATCAGTGATGGGGTCCAGGGGGTCAACTATGGCTACACCTTC
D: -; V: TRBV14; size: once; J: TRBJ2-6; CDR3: CASSQLPGRGSGANVLTF; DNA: TGTGCCAGCAGCCAACTTCCTGGACGGGGCTCTGGGGCCAACGTCCTGACTTTC
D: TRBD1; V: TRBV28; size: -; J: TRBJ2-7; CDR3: CASRDRGGYEQYF; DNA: TGTGCCAGCCGAGACAGGGGGGGATACGAGCAGTACTTC
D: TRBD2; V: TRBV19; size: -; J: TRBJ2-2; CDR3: CASGRRREGWYTGELFF; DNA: TGTGCCAGTGGCCGACGACGGGAGGGGTGGTACACCGGGGAGCTGTTTTTT
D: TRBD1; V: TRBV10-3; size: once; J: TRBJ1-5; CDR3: CAISESRQGYSNQPQHF; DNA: TGTGCCATCAGTGAGTCGAGACAGGGGTATAGCAATCAGCCCCAGCATTTT
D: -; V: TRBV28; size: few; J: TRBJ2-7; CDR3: CATLLGAAYEQYF; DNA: TGTGCCACACTGCTGGGTGCGGCCTACGAGCAGTACTTC
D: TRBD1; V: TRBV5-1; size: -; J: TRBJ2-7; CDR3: CASSRGTGESEQYF; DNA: TGCGCCAGCAGCCGCGGGACAGGGGAATCCGAGCAGTACTTC
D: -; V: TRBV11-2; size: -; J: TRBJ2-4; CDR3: CASSLEAGGGKNIQYF; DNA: TGTGCCAGCAGCTTAGAAGCCGGGGGAGGCAAAAACATTCAGTACTTC
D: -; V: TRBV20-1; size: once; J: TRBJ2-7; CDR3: CSALDVYEQYF; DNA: TGCAGTGCCCTAGATGTCTACGAGCAGTACTTC
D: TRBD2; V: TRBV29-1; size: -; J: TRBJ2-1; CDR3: CSVDGLAGGGQFF; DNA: TGCAGCGTTGATGGGCTAGCGGGAGGTGGGCAGTTCTTC
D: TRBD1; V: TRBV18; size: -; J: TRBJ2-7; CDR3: CASSRPGQGTYEQYF; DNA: TGTGCCAGCTCACGGCCGGGACAGGGAACCTACGAGCAGTACTTC
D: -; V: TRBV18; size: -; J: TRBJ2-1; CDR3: CASSPLGALSYNEQFF; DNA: TGTGCCAGCTCACCACTTGGGGCCCTCTCCTACAATGAGCAGTTCTTC
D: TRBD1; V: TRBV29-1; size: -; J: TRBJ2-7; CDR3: CSVSTRAGQGAYEQYF; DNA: TGCAGCGTTTCCACGAGAGCGGGACAGGGGGCCTACGAGCAGTACTTC
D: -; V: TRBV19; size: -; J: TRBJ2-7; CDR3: CASQPTGDYEQYF; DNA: TGTGCCAGTCAGCCCACAGGAGATTACGAGCAGTACTTC
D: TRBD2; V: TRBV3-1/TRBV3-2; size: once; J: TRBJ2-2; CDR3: CASSWTSGRRTGELFF; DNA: TGTGCCAGCAGCTGGACTAGCGGGAGACGGACCGGGGAGCTGTTTTTT
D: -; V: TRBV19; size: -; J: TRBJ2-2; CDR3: CASSPSGTSNTGELFF; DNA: TGTGCCAGTAGTCCAAGCGGGACATCGAACACCGGGGAGCTGTTTTTT